Listed here are 16 T cell receptor beta chains from one sample, sequenced in a study of CD8 T cells in ankylosing spondylitis. A single record per CDR3 protein comes from TCRdb applying MiXCR to the 5' RACE reads. The data hold about 340,000 distinct CDR3 sequences, with 20% observed a single time. Material: blood, either unsorted or a sorted T cell fraction (not recorded which). These receptors all come from a male donor with ankylosing spondylitis or in good health (not recorded which).

The rearrangement uses TRBV29-1 and TRBJ2-7, with 7 bases lining up with TRBD2. The CDR3 spans 13 residues. The V gene end was trimmed by 4 bases and the J gene end by 5 bases; junction bases not matched to a gene: 8. Germline values: CDR1 SQVTM, CDR2 ANQGSEA. CDR3 region: CSVAGGGGDEQYF. The CDR3 DNA reads as TGCAGCGTTGCGGGGGGAGGAGGCGACGAGCAGTACTTC.

This chain uses TRBV6-1 with TRBJ2-7; a weak D match, TRBD2 (7 bases). The CDR3 runs to 15 residues. Germline CDR1 reads MNHNS; CDR2 reads SASEGT. The V end lost 0 bases, the J end lost 0 bases, and 9 bases lay between the germline ends. The CDR3 spells CASSEAAGASYEQYF. As DNA, the CDR3 is TGTGCCAGCAGTGAAGCTGCGGGGGCCTCCTACGAGCAGTACTTC.

The chain recombines TRBV9 with TRBJ2-7; 7 bases are shared with TRBD2. The CDR3 extends over 14 amino acids. Germline assignment: CDR1 SGDLS and CDR2 YYNGEE. The trim removed 4 bases at V and 2 bases at J, leaving 6 bases unmatched. CDR3 sequence (DNA): TGTGCCAGCAGCCCTGCTAGCGGAACCTACGAGCAGTACTTC. Protein product: CASSPASGTYEQYF.

The gene calls are TRBV15 and TRBJ2-1, with TRBD1 matching over 10 bases. V was pared by 7 bases and J by 7 bases, with 7 bases of the junction left unmatched. CDR1 LNHNV and CDR2 YYDKDF come from the germline V gene (reference sequence). This CDR3 comprises 14 residues. CDR3 coding DNA: TGTGCCACCACCCGGGACAGGGGTTTGAATGAGCAGTTCTTC. Translation: CATTRDRGLNEQFF.

In this sample, this clonotype turned up a few times. The chain employs TRBV5-1 and TRBJ2-5; D not resolved. Germline V gene data show CDR1 as SGHRS and CDR2 as YFSETQ. There are 14 residues in the CDR3. Trimming took 5 bases from V and 1 from J, leaving 12 bases between them. The CDR3 DNA reads as TGCGCCAGCAGTTACGGACGGTTCCAAGAGACCCAGTACTTC. The encoded protein is CASSYGRFQETQYF. The full variable domain, its missing parts supplied by reference TRBV5-1 and TRBJ2-5, is KAGVTQTPRYLIKTRGQQVTLSCSPISGHRSVSWYQQTPGQGLQFLFEYFSETQRNKGNFPGRFSGRQFSNSRSEMNVSTLELGDSALYLCASSYGRFQETQYFGPGTRLLVL.

The V call is TRBV29-1, the J call TRBJ2-7; a possible D gene is TRBD1 (5 bases). CDR1 and CDR2 from the germline V gene are SQVTM and ANQGSEA. The CDR3 length is 15 residues. V shed 4 bases and J shed 0 bases, with 16 bases lying between them. The CDR3 coding sequence is TGCAGCGTTGGGGGCTCCCAAGCTTTCTCCTACGAGCAGTACTTC. Residues: CSVGGSQAFSYEQYF.

The rearrangement joins TRBV20-1 to TRBJ2-5; TRBD2 matches at 7 bases. V lost 6 bases and J lost 0; bases outside the gene matches: 13. Germline V gene sequence: CDR1 DFQATT, CDR2 SNEGSKA (reference sequence). This CDR3 has 16 amino acids. The CDR3 is CSATRGLAEYQETQYF. CDR3 sequence (DNA): TGCAGTGCGACTCGTGGGCTAGCGGAGTACCAAGAGACCCAGTACTTC.

J is TRBJ2-1 and V is TRBV7-9; D possibly corresponds to TRBD1 (6 bases). This CDR3 contains 16 residues. The germline V gene encodes CDR1 SEHNR and CDR2 FQNEAQ (reference sequence). V gave up 4 bases and J gave up 4 bases, with 17 bases separating them. The CDR3 sequence is CASSSPPRGRYNEQFF. The CDR3 nucleotides read TGTGCCAGCAGCTCCCCCCCCAGGGGAAGGTACAATGAGCAGTTCTTC.

Remarks on this clonotype: One junction end does not reproduce the germline sequence, and a read error may be involved. The chain couples TRBV2 to TRBJ2-6, with TRBD1 as a possible D gene (5 bases). Germline CDR1 reads SNHLY; CDR2 reads FYNNEI. CDR3 length: 17 amino acids. Here the CDR3 DNA reads TGTGCCATCAGTTTTCGGCAGGGCAGCTCTGGGGCCAACGTCCTGACTTTC. This translates into CAISFRQGSSGANVLTF.

This clonotype came up many times. The J gene is TRBJ2-7, the V gene TRBV24-1; D call uncertain. Germline V lookup: CDR1 KGHDR, CDR2 SFDVKD. Trimming shortened V by 0 bases and J by 7 bases, and 3 bases separated the two germline ends. The CDR3 has 11 residues. The CDR3 DNA sequence: TGTGCCACCAGTGATTTGGGAGAGCAGTACTTC. Translating it yields CATSDLGEQYF.

The V call is TRBV11-2, the J call TRBJ1-2; 7 bases agree with TRBD1. CDR1 is SGHAT and CDR2 is FQNNGV in the germline V gene. The J segment lost 0 bases and the V segment lost 6 bases, leaving 7 bases of the junction unmatched. This CDR3 spans 15 amino acids. Written as DNA, the CDR3 is TGTGCCAGCAGAATAGGGGGCGGATCTAACTATGGCTACACCTTC. Its protein product is CASRIGGGSNYGYTF.

This clonotype was counted only a few times. This chain uses TRBV29-1 with TRBJ2-7; weak D call: TRBD1 (5 bases). From germline, CDR1 is SQVTM and CDR2 ANQGSEA. CDR3 size: 12 residues. Trimming removed 4 bases from V and 2 bases from J, with 9 bases in between. The CDR3 region is CSVVPGPYEQYF. The CDR3, as DNA: TGCAGCGTTGTTCCAGGGCCCTACGAGCAGTACTTC.

This clonotype turned up a few times. V usage is TRBV20-1 and J usage is TRBJ2-7, with 7 bases matching TRBD2. The CDR3 runs to 12 residues. Germline CDR1 DFQATT, CDR2 SNEGSKA (reference sequence). V shed 6 bases, J shed 2 bases, and the junction held 4 bases outside the gene matches. The CDR3 coding sequence is TGCAGTGCACAGCGGGGAGCCTACGAGCAGTACTTC. It translates to CSAQRGAYEQYF.

The chain joins TRBV30 to TRBJ2-3, with 10 bases lining up with TRBD2. Germline CDR1 GTSNPN, CDR2 SVGIG (reference sequence). The V and J ends lost 7 bases and 6 bases, in that order; junction bases with no gene match: 7. This CDR3 is 13 amino acids long. The CDR3 DNA sequence: TGTGCCTACCAGCGGGGGGGCGTGGATACGCAGTATTTT. Its protein product is CAYQRGGVDTQYF.

J is TRBJ2-1 and V is TRBV7-9; no clear D gene. Trimming shortened V by 5 bases and J by 0 bases, and 11 bases separated the two germline ends. The CDR3 totals 15 residues. Germline CDR1 and CDR2: SEHNR and FQNEAQ (reference sequence). CDR3 in DNA: TGTGCCAGCAGCCGAATATTGAGCTCCTACAATGAGCAGTTCTTC. Protein sequence: CASSRILSSYNEQFF.

The chain has TRBV2 and TRBJ2-1; 9 nucleotides match TRBD2. Trimming took 6 bases from V and 5 from J; bases not matched to a gene: 5. This CDR3 is built from 14 residues. CDR1 is SNHLY and CDR2 is FYNNEI in the germline V gene. The CDR3 nucleotides read TGTGCCAGCAGGGCGGGGGGGGGACACAATGAGCAGTTCTTC. It specifies CASRAGGGHNEQFF.